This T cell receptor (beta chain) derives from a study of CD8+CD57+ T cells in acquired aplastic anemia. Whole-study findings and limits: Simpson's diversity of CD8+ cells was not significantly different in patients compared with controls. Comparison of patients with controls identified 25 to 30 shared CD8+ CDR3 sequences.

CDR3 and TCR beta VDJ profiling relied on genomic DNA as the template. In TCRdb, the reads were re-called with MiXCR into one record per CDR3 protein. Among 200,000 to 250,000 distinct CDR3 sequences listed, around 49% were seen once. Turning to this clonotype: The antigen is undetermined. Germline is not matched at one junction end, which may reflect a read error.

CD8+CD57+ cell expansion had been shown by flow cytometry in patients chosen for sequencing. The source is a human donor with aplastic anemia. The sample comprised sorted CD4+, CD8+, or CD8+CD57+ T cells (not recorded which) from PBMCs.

This CDR3 is CASSHLVGRLLALF. The CDR3 nucleotides read TGTGCCAGCAGCCACTTAGTGGGTCGGCTGTTGGCTCTCTTT. This rearrangement joins TRBV11-2 to TRBJ1-1; D call uncertain. CDR1 SGHAT and CDR2 FQNNGV come from the germline V gene. This CDR3 has 14 amino acids.